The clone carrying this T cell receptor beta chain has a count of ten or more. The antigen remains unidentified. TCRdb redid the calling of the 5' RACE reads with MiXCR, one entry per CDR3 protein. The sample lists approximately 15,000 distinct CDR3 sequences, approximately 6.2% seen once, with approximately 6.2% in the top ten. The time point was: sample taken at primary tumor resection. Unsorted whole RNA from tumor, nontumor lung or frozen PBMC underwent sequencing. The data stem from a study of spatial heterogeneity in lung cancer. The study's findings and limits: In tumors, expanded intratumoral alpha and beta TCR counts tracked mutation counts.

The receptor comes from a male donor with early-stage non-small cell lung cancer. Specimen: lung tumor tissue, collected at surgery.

CDR3 nucleotides: TGCGCCAGCAGCTCCGGACTAGTGTCAGATACGCAGTATTTT. Protein sequence: CASSSGLVSDTQYF. This sequence joins TRBV5-1 and TRBJ2-3, with 7 bases that match TRBD2. The J segment lost 4 bases and the V segment lost 3 bases, leaving 5 bases of the junction unmatched. The V gene's germline CDR1 is SGHRS and CDR2 YFSETQ. The length of the CDR3 is 14 residues. Together with reference TRBV5-1 and TRBJ2-3, the CDR3 gives the full variable domain: KAGVTQTPRYLIKTRGQQVTLSCSPISGHRSVSWYQQTPGQGLQFLFEYFSETQRNKGNFPGRFSGRQFSNSRSEMNVSTLELGDSALYLCASSSGLVSDTQYFGPGTRLTVL.